This T cell receptor (beta chain) was recorded in a study of blood T cell repertoires in COVID-19. Looking at the study overall: COVID-19 samples from acute and convalescent phases originated in the United States, Italy and Spain.

The CDR3 is 11 amino acids. Germline CDR1 is SGHRS and CDR2 is YFSETQ. Between the trimmed V and J ends, which lost 4 bases and 3 bases, there was a span of 5 bases. This clone was recorded only once. In the study's own analysis: By means of reference gene primer amplification, nucleated cell counts were estimated. Generated by immunoSEQ multiplex PCR, the TCRdb table keeps only in-frame clones and is missing some. V and J calls and clone size are given by that table; D and trimming were obtained from the DNA. In the table there are roughly 230,000 clones, around nine tenths of which are singletons. This sequence was found in a woman in her 30s with acute COVID-19. The chain combines TRBV5-1 with TRBJ2-7; no reliable D call. The sequencing sample was made of PBMCs or T cells enriched from blood (not recorded which). The CDR3 DNA is TGCGCCAGCAGCCCAGACTACGAGCAGTACTTC. This encodes CASSPDYEQYF.